The TCR beta chain described here comes from a study of Graves' ophthalmopathy and Graves' hyperthyroidism. Study-wide findings and caveats: In blood appeared most of the expanded thyroid clonotypes whose frequency exceeded 0.001. This model predicted ophthalmopathy progression (sensitivity around 71%, specificity about 72%).

The study amplified TCR beta CDR3 regions using RNA transcripts. HTBI primers served in a first-round RT-PCR, which a second-round multiplex PCR followed. A single record per CDR3 protein comes from TCRdb applying MiXCR to the multiplex PCR reads. The sample carries hundreds of thousands of distinct CDR3 sequences, about 21% recorded once. The table lists this clonotype with many counts. Its matching antigen is unknown. Among the hyperthyroidism patients, all were newly diagnosed, aged 18 to 65, with under 2 months' duration. The study excluded patients with other autoimmune diseases, uncontrolled infections, pregnancy or lactation. Specimen: peripheral blood. The receptor was isolated from a woman between 18 and 30 years old with stable Graves' hyperthyroidism.

CDR3 DNA sequence: TGTGCCATCAACAGGGGTGAGACTGAAGCTTTCTTT. Translated: CAINRGETEAFF. This chain joins TRBV7-9 and TRBJ1-1; 7 positions agree with TRBD1. The V gene's germline CDR1 is SEHNR and CDR2 FQNEAQ (reference sequence). The CDR3 totals 12 residues. The ends lost 10 bases at V and 5 bases at J; junction bases unmatched: 7. The full variable domain, with the rest looked up from reference TRBV7-9 and TRBJ1-1, is DTGVSQNPRHKITKRGQNVTFRCDPISEHNRLYWYRQTLGQGPEFLTYFQNEAQLEKSRLLSDRFSAERPKGSFSTLEIQRTEQGDSAMYLCAINRGETEAFFGQGTRLTVV.